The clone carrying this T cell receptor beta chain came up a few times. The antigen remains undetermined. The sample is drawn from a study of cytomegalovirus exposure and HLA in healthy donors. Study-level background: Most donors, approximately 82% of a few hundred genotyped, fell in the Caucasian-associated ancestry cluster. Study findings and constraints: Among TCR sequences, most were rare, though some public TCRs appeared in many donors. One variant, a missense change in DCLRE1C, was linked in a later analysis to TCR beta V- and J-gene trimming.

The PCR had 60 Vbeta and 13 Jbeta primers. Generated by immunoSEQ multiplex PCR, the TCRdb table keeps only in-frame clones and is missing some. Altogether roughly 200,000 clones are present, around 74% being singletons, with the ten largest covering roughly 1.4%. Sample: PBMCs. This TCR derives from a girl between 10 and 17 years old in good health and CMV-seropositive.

In DNA form, the CDR3 reads TGTGCCAGTAGTATAGTGAACAGGGGAGACTATGGCTACACCTTC. This gives the protein CASSIVNRGDYGYTF. V gene TRBV19 combines with J gene TRBJ1-2; 7 nucleotides line up with TRBD1. The length of the CDR3 is 15 residues. Germline CDR1 reads LNHDA; CDR2 reads SQIVND (reference sequence). Trimming took 1 base from V and 3 from J; bases not matched to a gene: 5.